The 5 T cell receptor beta chains reported below all come from one sample, sequenced in a study of blood T cell repertoires in COVID-19. Sequenced by immunoSEQ multiplex PCR; TCRdb stores in-frame clones only, minus some. The sample lists around 110,000 clones; 76% were seen once. What was sequenced was peripheral blood. These receptors were obtained from an elderly man with COVID-19, enrolled during active disease.

V gene TRBV7-6 combines with J gene TRBJ1-2; 7 nucleotides match TRBD1. The CDR3 has 14 residues. After removal of 0 bases from V and 3 bases from J, the junction contained 1 base not matched to a gene. Germline lookup yields CDR1 SGHVS and CDR2 FNYEAQ. The CDR3 is CASSLAQGDYGYTF. The CDR3 bases are TGTGCCAGCAGCTTAGCGCAGGGGGACTATGGCTACACCTTC.

This clone was seen a few times. The chain recombines TRBV12-3 or TRBV12-4 with TRBJ2-3, with 7 nucleotides matching TRBD1. The CDR3 length is 12 residues. V dropped 8 bases and J dropped 7; count of bases not matched to a gene: 6. The CDR3 loop reads CASGQVVNTQYF. The CDR3 DNA follows: TGTGCCAGCGGACAGGTTGTGAATACGCAGTATTTT.

The chain combines TRBV11-2 with TRBJ2-5; tentatively, D is TRBD1 (5 bases). From germline, CDR1 is SGHAT and CDR2 FQNNGV. CDR3 size: 13 residues. Trimming shortened V by 5 bases and J by 5 bases, and 12 bases separated the two germline ends. This chain's CDR3 is CASSNDSRETQYF. CDR3 sequence (DNA): TGTGCCAGCAGCAATGACAGCAGGGAGACCCAGTACTTC.

The chain is built from TRBV28 and TRBJ2-2, with 8 bases identical to TRBD2. CDR1 and CDR2 (germline): MDHEN, SYDVKM. V was pared by 6 bases and J by 6 bases, with 3 bases of the junction left unmatched. CDR3 length equals 13 residues. In DNA form, the CDR3 reads TGTGCCAGCAGCCCGGGAGGGTCCGGGGAGCTGTTTTTT. Its protein is CASSPGGSGELFF.

This chain uses TRBV5-1 with TRBJ2-1; 7 bases line up with TRBD2. The germline CDR1 and CDR2 sequences are SGHRS and YFSETQ. The CDR3 consists of 17 residues. Losses at the gene ends were 4 bases for V and 1 base for J; bases not matched to a gene: 11. The CDR3 DNA reads TGCGCCAGCAGCATCGGAACGGGACTAAGATCCTACAATGAGCAGTTCTTC. It specifies CASSIGTGLRSYNEQFF.